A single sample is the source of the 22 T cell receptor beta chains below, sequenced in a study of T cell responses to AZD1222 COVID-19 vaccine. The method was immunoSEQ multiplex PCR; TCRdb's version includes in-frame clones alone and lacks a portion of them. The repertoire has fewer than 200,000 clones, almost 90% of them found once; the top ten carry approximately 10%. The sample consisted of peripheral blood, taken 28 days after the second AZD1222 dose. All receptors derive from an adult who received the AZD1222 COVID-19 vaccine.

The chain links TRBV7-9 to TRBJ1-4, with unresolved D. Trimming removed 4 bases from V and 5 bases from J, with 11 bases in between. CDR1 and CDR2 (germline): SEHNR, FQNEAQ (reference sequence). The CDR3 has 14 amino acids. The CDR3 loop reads CASSYIGRNEKLFF. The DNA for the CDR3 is TGTGCCAGCAGCTACATTGGAAGGAATGAAAAACTGTTTTTT. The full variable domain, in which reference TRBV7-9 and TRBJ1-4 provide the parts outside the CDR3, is DTGVSQNPRHKITKRGQNVTFRCDPISEHNRLYWYRQTLGQGPEFLTYFQNEAQLEKSRLLSDRFSAERPKGSFSTLEIQRTEQGDSAMYLCASSYIGRNEKLFFGSGTQLSVL.

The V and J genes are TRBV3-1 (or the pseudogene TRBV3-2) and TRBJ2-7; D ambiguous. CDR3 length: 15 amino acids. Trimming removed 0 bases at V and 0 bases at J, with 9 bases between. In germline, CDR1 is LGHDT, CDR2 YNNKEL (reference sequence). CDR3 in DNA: TGTGCCAGCAGCCAAGATCAAGGCGGCTCCTACGAGCAGTACTTC. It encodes CASSQDQGGSYEQYF.

The CDR3 region has the DNA TGCGCCAGCAGCTTGGGTCAGTTTCAAGAGACCCAGTACTTC. Amino acid sequence: CASSLGQFQETQYF. V is TRBV5-1 and J is TRBJ2-5; no definite D call. Germline V gene data show CDR1 as SGHRS and CDR2 as YFSETQ. Deletions cut 0 bases from V and 2 bases from J, with 8 bases between. The CDR3 consists of 14 residues. Full variable domain (missing parts from reference TRBV5-1 and TRBJ2-5): KAGVTQTPRYLIKTRGQQVTLSCSPISGHRSVSWYQQTPGQGLQFLFEYFSETQRNKGNFPGRFSGRQFSNSRSEMNVSTLELGDSALYLCASSLGQFQETQYFGPGTRLLVL.

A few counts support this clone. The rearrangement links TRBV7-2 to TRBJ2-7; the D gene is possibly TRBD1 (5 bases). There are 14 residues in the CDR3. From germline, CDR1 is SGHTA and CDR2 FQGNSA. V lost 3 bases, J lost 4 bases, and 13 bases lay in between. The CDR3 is CASSLGLAMYEQYF. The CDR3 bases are TGTGCCAGCAGCTTGGGGCTGGCGATGTACGAGCAGTACTTC. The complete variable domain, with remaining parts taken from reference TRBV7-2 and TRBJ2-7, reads GAGVSQSPSNKVTEKGKDVELRCDPISGHTALYWYRQSLGQGLEFLIYFQGNSAPDKSGLPSDRFSAERTGGSVSTLTIQRTQQEDSAVYLCASSLGLAMYEQYFGPGTRLTVT.

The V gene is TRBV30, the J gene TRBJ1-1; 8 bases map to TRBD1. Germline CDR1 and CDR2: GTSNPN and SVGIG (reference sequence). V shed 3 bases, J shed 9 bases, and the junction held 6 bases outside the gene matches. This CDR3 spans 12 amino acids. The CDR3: CAWSRRQGKAFF. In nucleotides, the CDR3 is TGTGCCTGGAGCCGGAGACAGGGGAAAGCTTTCTTT.

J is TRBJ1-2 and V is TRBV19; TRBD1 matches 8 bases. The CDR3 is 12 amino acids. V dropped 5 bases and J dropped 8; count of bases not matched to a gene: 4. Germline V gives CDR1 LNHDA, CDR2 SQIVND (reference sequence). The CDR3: CASSLRQGGYTF. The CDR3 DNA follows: TGTGCCAGTAGTCTGCGACAGGGGGGCTACACCTTC.

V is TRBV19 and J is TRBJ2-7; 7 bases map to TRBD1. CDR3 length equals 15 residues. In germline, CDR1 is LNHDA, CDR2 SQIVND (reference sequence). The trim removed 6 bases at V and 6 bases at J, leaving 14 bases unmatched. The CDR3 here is CASRSTGLGPGEQYF. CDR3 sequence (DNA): TGTGCCAGTAGATCGACAGGGTTGGGACCCGGCGAGCAGTACTTC. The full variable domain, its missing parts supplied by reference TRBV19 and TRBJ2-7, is DGGITQSPKYLFRKEGQNVTLSCEQNLNHDAMYWYRQDPGQGLRLIYYSQIVNDFQKGDIAEGYSVSREKKESFPLTVTSAQKNPTAFYLCASRSTGLGPGEQYFGPGTRLTVT.

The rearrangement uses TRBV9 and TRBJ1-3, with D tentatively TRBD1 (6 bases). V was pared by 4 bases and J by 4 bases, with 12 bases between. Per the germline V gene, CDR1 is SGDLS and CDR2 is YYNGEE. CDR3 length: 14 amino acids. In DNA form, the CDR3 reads TGTGCCAGCAGCCCACAGGGATCGGGAAACACCATATATTTT. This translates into CASSPQGSGNTIYF.

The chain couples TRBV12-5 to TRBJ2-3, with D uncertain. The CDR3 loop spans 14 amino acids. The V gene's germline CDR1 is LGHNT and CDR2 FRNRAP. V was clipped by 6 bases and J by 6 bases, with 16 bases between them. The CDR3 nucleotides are TGTGCTAGTGGCCTCGGGCTAGATGGGGATACGCAGTATTTT. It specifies CASGLGLDGDTQYF. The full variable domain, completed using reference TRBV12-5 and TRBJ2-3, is DARVTQTPRHKVTEMGQEVTMRCQPILGHNTVFWYRQTMMQGLELLAYFRNRAPLDDSGMPKDRFSAEMPDATLATLKIQPSEPRDSAVYFCASGLGLDGDTQYFGPGTRLTVL.

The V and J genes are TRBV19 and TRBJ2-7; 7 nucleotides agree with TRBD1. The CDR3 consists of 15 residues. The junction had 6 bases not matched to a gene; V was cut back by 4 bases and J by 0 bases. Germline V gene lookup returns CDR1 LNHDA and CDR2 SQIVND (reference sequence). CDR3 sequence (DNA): TGTGCCAGTAGTACGTTGAGACAGGGCTCCTACGAGCAGTACTTC. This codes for CASSTLRQGSYEQYF.

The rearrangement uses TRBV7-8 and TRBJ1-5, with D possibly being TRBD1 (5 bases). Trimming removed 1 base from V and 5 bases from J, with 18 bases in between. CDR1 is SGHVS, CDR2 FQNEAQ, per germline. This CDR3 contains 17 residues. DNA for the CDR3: TGTGCCAGCAGCTTAGGATACCGGGACGTAACCCATCAGCCCCAGCATTTT. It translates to CASSLGYRDVTHQPQHF.

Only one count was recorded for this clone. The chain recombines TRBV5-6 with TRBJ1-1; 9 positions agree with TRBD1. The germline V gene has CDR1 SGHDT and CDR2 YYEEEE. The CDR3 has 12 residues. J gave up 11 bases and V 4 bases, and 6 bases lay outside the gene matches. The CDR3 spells CASSDRDRAAFF. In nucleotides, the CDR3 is TGTGCCAGCAGCGACCGGGACAGGGCGGCTTTCTTT.

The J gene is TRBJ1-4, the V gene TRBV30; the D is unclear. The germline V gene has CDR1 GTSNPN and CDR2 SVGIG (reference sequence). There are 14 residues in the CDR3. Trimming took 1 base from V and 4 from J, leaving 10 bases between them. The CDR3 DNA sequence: TGTGCCTGGAGTGAGACGATTAGTAATGAAAAACTGTTTTTT. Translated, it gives CAWSETISNEKLFF.

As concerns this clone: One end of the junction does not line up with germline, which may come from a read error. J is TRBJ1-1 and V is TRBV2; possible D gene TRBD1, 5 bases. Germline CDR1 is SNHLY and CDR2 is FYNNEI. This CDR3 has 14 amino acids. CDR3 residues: CASIEQAMNTEAFF. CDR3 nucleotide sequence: TGTGCCAGCATTGAACAGGCCATGAACACTGAAGCTTTCTTT.

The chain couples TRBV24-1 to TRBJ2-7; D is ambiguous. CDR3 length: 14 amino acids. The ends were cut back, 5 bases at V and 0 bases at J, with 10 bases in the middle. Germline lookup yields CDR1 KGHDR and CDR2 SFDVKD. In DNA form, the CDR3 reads TGTGCCACCAGTGGCGACGGAAGCTCCTACGAGCAGTACTTC. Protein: CATSGDGSSYEQYF.

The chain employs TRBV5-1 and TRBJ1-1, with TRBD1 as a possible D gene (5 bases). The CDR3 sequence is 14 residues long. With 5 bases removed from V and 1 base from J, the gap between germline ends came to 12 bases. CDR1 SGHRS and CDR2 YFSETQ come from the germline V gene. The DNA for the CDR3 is TGCGCCAGCAGGAGTTTGGGGGGGAACACTGAAGCTTTCTTT. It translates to CASRSLGGNTEAFF.

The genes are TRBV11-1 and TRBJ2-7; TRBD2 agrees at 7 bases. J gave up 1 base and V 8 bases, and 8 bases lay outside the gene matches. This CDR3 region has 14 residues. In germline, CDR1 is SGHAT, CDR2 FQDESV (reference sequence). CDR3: CASGRETRSYEQYF. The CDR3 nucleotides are TGTGCCAGCGGGAGGGAAACAAGATCCTACGAGCAGTACTTC.

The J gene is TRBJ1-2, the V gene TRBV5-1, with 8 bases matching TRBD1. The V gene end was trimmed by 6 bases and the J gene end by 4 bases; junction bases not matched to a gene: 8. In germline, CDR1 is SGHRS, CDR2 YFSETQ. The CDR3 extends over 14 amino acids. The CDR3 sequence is CASTGQGGLYGYTF. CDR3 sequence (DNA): TGCGCCAGCACCGGACAGGGAGGACTCTATGGCTACACCTTC. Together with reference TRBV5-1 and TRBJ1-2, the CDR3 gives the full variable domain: KAGVTQTPRYLIKTRGQQVTLSCSPISGHRSVSWYQQTPGQGLQFLFEYFSETQRNKGNFPGRFSGRQFSNSRSEMNVSTLELGDSALYLCASTGQGGLYGYTFGSGTRLTVV.

The CDR3 here is CSVRTGAETDTQYF. The CDR3 coding sequence is TGCAGCGTCCGGACAGGGGCCGAGACAGATACGCAGTATTTT. The gene calls are TRBV29-1 and TRBJ2-3; TRBD1 aligns across 9 bases. Germline CDR1 and CDR2: SQVTM and ANQGSEA. The CDR3 is made up of 14 amino acids. Trimming removed 6 bases from V and 3 bases from J; junction bases left unmatched: 7.

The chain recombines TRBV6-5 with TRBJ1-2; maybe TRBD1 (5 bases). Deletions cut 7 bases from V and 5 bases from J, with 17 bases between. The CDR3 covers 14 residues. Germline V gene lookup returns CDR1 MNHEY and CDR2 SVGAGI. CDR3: CASIPGGKTYGYTF. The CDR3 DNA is TGTGCCAGCATCCCCGGGGGGAAAACGTATGGCTACACCTTC.

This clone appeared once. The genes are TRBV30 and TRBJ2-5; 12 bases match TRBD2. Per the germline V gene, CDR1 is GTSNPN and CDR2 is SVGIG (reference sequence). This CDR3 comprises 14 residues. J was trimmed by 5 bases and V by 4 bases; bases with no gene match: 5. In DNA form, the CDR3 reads TGTGCCTGGACTAGCGGGGGGGCCGCTGAGACCCAGTACTTC. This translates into CAWTSGGAAETQYF.

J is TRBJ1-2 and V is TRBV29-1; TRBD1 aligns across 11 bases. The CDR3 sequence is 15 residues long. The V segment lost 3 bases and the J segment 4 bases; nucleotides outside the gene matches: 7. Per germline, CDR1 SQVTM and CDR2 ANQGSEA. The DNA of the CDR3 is TGCAGCGTTGATGCGGGGGACAGGGGGTTCTATGGCTACACCTTC. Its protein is CSVDAGDRGFYGYTF.